These 16 T cell receptor beta chains share one sample of origin, sequenced in a study of T cells in Graves' hyperthyroidism and ophthalmopathy (dated by TCRdb to between 2018 and 2020). Libraries came from multiplex PCR. Sequencing was performed on an Illumina HiSeq 2000. TCR beta CDR3 regions were amplified from RNA transcripts. For the first round of RT-PCR on the TCR CDR3, the HTBI primer set was used together with the Qiagen OneStep RT-PCR kit. Starting from the raw public reads, TCRdb applied fastp trimming at Q25, assembled clones with MiXCR and retained in-frame beta chains. Under each unique CDR3 protein, matching rows form one entry showing the most common genes and DNA. For this sample the table gives about 300,000 distinct CDR3 sequences, of which roughly a fifth were detected only once. The top ten constitute approximately 35% of the sample. The sample comprised blood. Receptors originate from a man in his forties or fifties with Graves' ophthalmopathy.

This clonotype was seen at least ten times. The chain has TRBV28 and TRBJ2-7, with no clear D. Looked up from germline, CDR1 is MDHEN and CDR2 is SYDVKM. The germline V and J ends were trimmed by 5 bases and 1 base, with 9 bases remaining between them. This CDR3 has 13 amino acids. CDR3 sequence reads: CASSTIGSYEQYF. The CDR3 coding sequence is TGTGCCAGCAGTACCATAGGGTCCTACGAGCAGTACTTC.

The rearrangement joins TRBV6-1 to TRBJ1-5, with D possibly matching TRBD1 (5 bases). Deletions cut 7 bases from V and 5 bases from J, with 15 bases between. The germline CDR1 and CDR2 sequences are MNHNS and SASEGT. The CDR3 length is 14 residues. The CDR3 sequence is CASTYGGRDQPQHF. CDR3 bases: TGTGCCAGCACCTACGGGGGGAGGGATCAGCCCCAGCATTTT.

Ten or more counts support this clonotype. The chain carries TRBV11-1 and TRBJ2-1; tentatively, D is TRBD1 or TRBD2 (5 bases each). Germline V gives CDR1 SGHAT, CDR2 FQDESV (reference sequence). The V end was cut by 1 base, the J end by 9 bases, with 19 bases between. The CDR3 has 16 residues. CDR3 residues: CASSLVRGSSLGEQFF. The DNA of the CDR3 is TGTGCCAGCAGCTTAGTTCGGGGCTCGTCCCTAGGTGAGCAGTTCTTC. Variable domain in full (rest from reference TRBV11-1 and TRBJ2-1): EAEVAQSPRYKITEKSQAVAFWCDPISGHATLYWYRQILGQGPELLVQFQDESVVDDSQLPKDRFSAERLKGVDSTLKIQPAELGDSAMYLCASSLVRGSSLGEQFFGPGTRLTVL.

This clonotype was seen many times. V usage is TRBV13 and J usage is TRBJ1-5; TRBD1 matches 7 bases. V gave up 3 bases and J gave up 5 bases; unmatched junction bases: 4. CDR3 length: 14 residues. Germline V gene data show CDR1 as PRHDT and CDR2 as FYEKMQ (reference sequence). CDR3 amino acids: CASSFGGGDQPQHF. The CDR3 DNA sequence: TGTGCCAGCAGCTTTGGAGGGGGCGATCAGCCCCAGCATTTT.

The table lists this clonotype with a few counts. V is TRBV6-1 and J is TRBJ2-6; 9 bases map to TRBD1. The germline CDR1 and CDR2 sequences are MNHNS and SASEGT. CDR3 length: 19 residues. Trimming took 5 bases from V and 0 from J; bases not matched to a gene: 11. The CDR3 region is CASSPRTGVIGSGANVLTF. The CDR3 DNA is TGTGCCAGCAGTCCCAGGACAGGGGTAATTGGCTCTGGGGCCAACGTCCTGACTTTC.

This clonotype was detected ten times or more. The chain couples TRBV20-1 to TRBJ2-5; 10 positions match TRBD1. The V segment lost 6 bases and the J segment 5 bases; nucleotides outside the gene matches: 21. CDR1 DFQATT and CDR2 SNEGSKA come from the germline V gene (reference sequence). The CDR3 contains 18 residues. The DNA of the CDR3 is TGCAGTGCCAACCGGGACAGGGGAGGTAGCAGACCTAAGGAGACCCAGTACTTC. Its translation: CSANRDRGGSRPKETQYF.

This clonotype was found many times. The chain has TRBV7-9 and TRBJ2-5; unclear D gene. Trimming took 4 bases from V and 1 from J, leaving 13 bases between them. Germline lookup yields CDR1 SEHNR and CDR2 FQNEAQ (reference sequence). This CDR3 is built from 15 residues. CDR3 loop: CASSSRSKGQETQYF. CDR3 coding DNA: TGTGCCAGCAGCTCCCGGTCTAAGGGCCAAGAGACCCAGTACTTC.

This clonotype was seen only a few times. The V gene is TRBV9, the J gene TRBJ1-1; TRBD1 matches 9 bases. V was clipped by 3 bases and J by 6 bases; unmatched bases: 6. In germline, CDR1 is SGDLS, CDR2 YYNGEE. This CDR3 has 14 amino acids. The CDR3 DNA is TGTGCCAGCAGCGCCCGGGACAGGGTCGCTGAAGCTTTCTTT. Encoded protein: CASSARDRVAEAFF.

This chain links TRBV10-3 with TRBJ2-7; 8 bases fit TRBD2. After removal of 0 bases from V and 6 bases from J, the junction contained 7 bases not matched to a gene. The CDR3 runs to 15 residues. Looked up from germline, CDR1 is ENHRY and CDR2 is SYGVKD. The CDR3 sequence: CAISESIGLAPEQYF. DNA of the CDR3: TGTGCCATCAGTGAGTCGATAGGACTAGCCCCCGAGCAGTACTTC.

J is TRBJ1-5 and V is TRBV27; 8 bases agree with TRBD1. The junction had 5 bases not matched to a gene; V was cut back by 6 bases and J by 1 base. There are 15 residues in the CDR3. Germline-derived CDR1 and CDR2 are MNHEY and SMNVEV (reference sequence). The CDR3 spells CASRSGGWSNQPQHF. CDR3 DNA: TGTGCCAGCAGGTCAGGGGGCTGGAGCAATCAGCCCCAGCATTTT.

This clonotype came up a few times. CDR3 bases: TGTGCCAGCAGTGAAATAAATTACAAGTCCTACGAGCAGTACTTC. Amino acid sequence: CASSEINYKSYEQYF. The V call is TRBV2, the J call TRBJ2-7; D gene ambiguous. The ends were cut back, 2 bases at V and 1 base at J, with 12 bases in the middle. Germline V gene data show CDR1 as SNHLY and CDR2 as FYNNEI. The CDR3 contains 15 residues.

This clonotype showed up just once. The chain is built from TRBV5-1 and TRBJ2-1; 8 bases align to TRBD2. Per germline, CDR1 SGHRS and CDR2 YFSETQ. CDR3 length equals 14 residues. V was pared by 0 bases and J by 10 bases, with 6 bases of the junction left unmatched. CDR3 DNA sequence: TGCGCCAGCAGCTTGGCAGGGACTAGTGGCGAGCAGTTCTTC. Its translation is CASSLAGTSGEQFF.

This clonotype was seen ten or more times. This chain links TRBV3-1 with TRBJ1-4; no clear D. Germline lookup yields CDR1 LGHDT and CDR2 YNNKEL (reference sequence). Deletions cut 5 bases from V and 4 bases from J, with 11 bases between. This CDR3 spans 14 amino acids. The CDR3, as DNA: TGTGCCAGCAGCTCTAGGACGGATAATGAAAAACTGTTTTTT. The encoded protein is CASSSRTDNEKLFF.

There are many counts of this clonotype. This rearrangement joins TRBV7-2 to TRBJ2-5; a weak D match, TRBD1 (5 bases). CDR3 length: 15 residues. V was trimmed by 5 bases and J by 5 bases, leaving 18 bases between them. CDR1 SGHTA and CDR2 FQGNSA come from the germline V gene. As DNA, the CDR3 is TGTGCCAGCAGCCAAGGGGTTTGGCTAGTTGAGACCCAGTACTTC. Its translation is CASSQGVWLVETQYF.

This clonotype was seen repeatedly, ten times or more. The chain recombines TRBV18 with TRBJ2-1; D is possibly TRBD2 (5 bases). Germline loops: CDR1 KGHSH, CDR2 LQKENI. The CDR3 covers 14 residues. The V end was cut by 3 bases, the J end by 1 base, with 7 bases between. Here the CDR3 reads CASSPRDSYNEQFF. The DNA of the CDR3 is TGTGCCAGCTCACCCCGGGATTCCTACAATGAGCAGTTCTTC.

The chain couples TRBV7-3 to TRBJ2-1; D is uncertain. The CDR3 runs 14 residues. Trimming took off 0 bases at V and 0 bases at J, with 3 bases between the two ends. Germline CDR1 and CDR2: SGHTA and FQGTGA. CDR3 in DNA: TGTGCCAGCAGCTTAACCGCCTCCTACAATGAGCAGTTCTTC. Protein product: CASSLTASYNEQFF. Drawing the rest from reference TRBV7-3 and TRBJ2-1, the complete variable domain is GAGVSQTPSNKVTEKGKYVELRCDPISGHTALYWYRQSLGQGPEFLIYFQGTGAADDSGLPNDRFFAVRPEGSVSTLKIQRTERGDSAVYLCASSLTASYNEQFFGPGTRLTVL.